Detailed here is one TCR beta chain. As originally analysed: Researchers report that nucleated cell counts were estimated from reference gene primer amplification. Only in-frame clones appear in the TCRdb table, and some are missing; sequencing was by immunoSEQ multiplex PCR. The D gene and trimming were derived from the DNA, and the V and J assignments and clone size from that table. The data show around 130,000 clones, 82% seen once. V shed 0 bases and J shed 4 bases, with 11 bases lying between them. The CDR3 totals 14 residues. CDR1 is SGHRS, CDR2 YFSETQ, per germline. These data are taken from a study of blood T cell repertoires in COVID-19. Background on the study: The study drew acute and convalescent COVID-19 samples from the United States, Italy and Spain. T cells, B-cell-depleted T cells, or PBMCs provided the cDNA or gDNA that served as material.

The receptor was isolated from a human donor in a cohort sampled during active COVID-19. Sample: peripheral blood. The chain employs TRBV5-1 and TRBJ2-7; D unresolved. CDR3 region: CASSLVASPYEQYF. CDR3 in DNA: TGCGCCAGCAGCTTGGTGGCTAGTCCATACGAGCAGTACTTC.